This T cell receptor beta chain was sequenced in a study of shared clonotypes between healthy human individuals. Across the study: There were three CD4 naive, three CD4 memory, two CD8 naive and one CD8 memory plates per donor. Study results and caveats: It was anticipated that sequencing depth would influence how many clonotypes donors shared. Rarefaction demonstrated incomplete sorted-subset sequencing despite large depth.

V was trimmed by 2 bases and J by 0 bases, leaving 8 bases between them. CDR3 length: 16 amino acids. Germline V gene data show CDR1 as SNHLY and CDR2 as FYNNEI. The CD4+ fraction was divided into a CD45RA+ naive subset and a CD45RA-negative memory subset. Only in-frame clones appear in the TCRdb table, and some are missing; sequencing was by immunoSEQ multiplex PCR. The sample lists more than 2,000,000 clones, approximately 95% occurring once. Concerning this clone: The antigen remains unidentified.

This TCR was sampled from a man aged 18 to 30 in good health. Some clones in this sample may be carry-over from other donors' samples. The chain has TRBV2 and TRBJ2-6; perhaps TRBD2 as D (6 bases). Sequenced sample: naive CD4+ T cells from PBMCs. Indicated subset: CD45RA+ positively selected. The CDR3 DNA follows: TGTGCCAGCAGTGAACGCGGGACCTCTGGGGCCAACGTCCTGACTTTC. Encoded protein: CASSERGTSGANVLTF.